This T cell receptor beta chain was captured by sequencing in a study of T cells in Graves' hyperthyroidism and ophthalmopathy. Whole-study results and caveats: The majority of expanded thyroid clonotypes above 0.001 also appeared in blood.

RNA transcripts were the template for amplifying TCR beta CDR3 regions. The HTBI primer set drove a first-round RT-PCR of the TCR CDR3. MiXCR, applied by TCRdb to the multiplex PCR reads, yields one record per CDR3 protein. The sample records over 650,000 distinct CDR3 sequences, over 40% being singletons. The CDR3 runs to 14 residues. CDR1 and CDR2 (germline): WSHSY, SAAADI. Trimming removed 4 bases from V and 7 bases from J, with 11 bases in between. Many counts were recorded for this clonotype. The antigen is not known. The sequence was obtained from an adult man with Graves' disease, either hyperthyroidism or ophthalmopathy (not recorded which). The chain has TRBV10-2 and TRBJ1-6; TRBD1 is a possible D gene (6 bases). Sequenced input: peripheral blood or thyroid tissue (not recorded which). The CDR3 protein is CASSATGRNSPLHF. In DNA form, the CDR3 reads TGCGCCAGCAGTGCCACAGGGAGAAATTCACCCCTCCACTTT.